One sample yielded the 28 T cell receptor beta chains listed below, sequenced in a study of cytomegalovirus exposure and HLA in healthy donors. Primers for the PCR totalled 60 Vbeta and 13 Jbeta. Clones were read by immunoSEQ multiplex PCR, and TCRdb kept only the in-frame ones, dropping some. Among roughly 160,000 clones listed, 60% to 80% were seen once. The specimen was PBMCs. These receptors were obtained from a woman aged 40 to 55 in good health and CMV-seropositive.

The J gene is TRBJ2-6, the V gene TRBV18; no clear D. The CDR3 length is 14 residues. The germline V and J ends were trimmed by 3 bases and 3 bases, with 6 bases remaining between them. From germline, CDR1 is KGHSH and CDR2 LQKENI. The CDR3 DNA reads TGTGCCAGCTCACCTTCTTATGGGGCCAACGTCCTGACTTTC. Its protein is CASSPSYGANVLTF.

This CDR3 is CASSPAVGGPGELFF. The CDR3 DNA sequence: TGTGCCAGCAGCCCGGCAGTGGGGGGACCTGGGGAGCTGTTTTTT. V is TRBV7-9 and J is TRBJ2-2; perhaps TRBD2 as D (6 bases). With 5 bases removed from V and 8 bases from J, the gap between germline ends came to 18 bases. The CDR3 is 15 residues long. Germline CDR1 reads SEHNR; CDR2 reads FQNEAQ (reference sequence).

The chain recombines TRBV19 with TRBJ1-3; no reliable D call. The CDR3 extends over 14 amino acids. V lost 4 bases and J lost 4, with 11 bases in between. Per germline, CDR1 LNHDA and CDR2 SQIVND (reference sequence). In nucleotides, the CDR3 is TGTGCCAGTAGTACCCAAGTGAGGGGAAACACCATATATTTT. It yields the protein CASSTQVRGNTIYF. The full variable domain, completed using reference TRBV19 and TRBJ1-3, is DGGITQSPKYLFRKEGQNVTLSCEQNLNHDAMYWYRQDPGQGLRLIYYSQIVNDFQKGDIAEGYSVSREKKESFPLTVTSAQKNPTAFYLCASSTQVRGNTIYFGEGSWLTVV.

CDR3 region: CASSYEHSYNSPLHF. The CDR3 coding sequence is TGTGCCAGCAGTTACGAGCACTCCTATAATTCACCCCTCCACTTT. This chain joins TRBV6-5 and TRBJ1-6; D remains ambiguous. In germline, CDR1 is MNHEY, CDR2 SVGAGI. The CDR3 covers 15 residues. Trimming pared 2 bases from V and 0 bases from J, leaving 5 bases between.

The chain has TRBV28 and TRBJ1-5, with 9 bases that match TRBD1. The CDR3 is made up of 19 amino acids. CDR1 is MDHEN, CDR2 SYDVKM, per germline. V was clipped by 6 bases and J by 4 bases; unmatched bases: 19. CDR3 in amino acids: CASSPYSGQGPKANQPQHF. The CDR3 DNA sequence: TGTGCCAGCAGCCCCTATTCTGGACAGGGGCCCAAGGCGAATCAGCCCCAGCATTTT.

This chain joins TRBV20-1 and TRBJ2-3, with 7 bases matching TRBD2. Per germline, CDR1 DFQATT and CDR2 SNEGSKA (reference sequence). CDR3 length: 11 residues. CDR3 DNA sequence: TGCACCCGGGGGGGCACAGATACGCAGTATTTT. As protein: CTRGGTDTQYF.

The rearrangement joins TRBV4-1 to TRBJ2-5; perhaps TRBD2 as D (5 bases). Trimming left V 0 bases short and J 1 base short, with 12 bases between. The germline V gene has CDR1 MGHRA and CDR2 YSYEKL. CDR3 length: 16 residues. The CDR3 DNA reads as TGCGCCAGCAGCCAAGATTTGGGGAGCATCCAAGAGACCCAGTACTTC. It translates to CASSQDLGSIQETQYF.

This clone was detected only once. The chain couples TRBV2 to TRBJ2-1, with a possible D match to TRBD1 (5 bases). V lost 7 bases and J lost 7, with 8 bases in between. From germline, CDR1 is SNHLY and CDR2 FYNNEI. The CDR3 has 11 amino acids. CDR3 residues: CASKQVNEQFF. The CDR3 nucleotides are TGTGCCAGCAAACAGGTGAATGAGCAGTTCTTC.

The rearrangement uses TRBV18 and TRBJ2-6; maybe TRBD2 (5 bases). This CDR3 region has 16 residues. Trimming left V 5 bases short and J 1 base short, with 12 bases between. CDR1 is KGHSH, CDR2 LQKENI, per germline. CDR3 protein: CASSREFLSGANVLTF. CDR3 nucleotide sequence: TGTGCCAGCTCAAGGGAGTTTTTATCTGGGGCCAACGTCCTGACTTTC.

CDR3 in DNA: TGTGCCAGCAGTGAAACCCGTTCCGGGACAGCCTACGAGCAGTACTTC. It is translated as CASSETRSGTAYEQYF. The genes are TRBV2 and TRBJ2-7, with 7 bases fitting TRBD1. Germline V gene data show CDR1 as SNHLY and CDR2 as FYNNEI. V lost 2 bases to trimming and J lost 2 bases; unmatched junction nucleotides: 9. The CDR3 extends over 16 amino acids.

This chain connects TRBV11-2 to TRBJ2-7; TRBD2 agrees at 7 bases. Trimming took 2 bases from V and 4 from J; bases not matched to a gene: 2. The CDR3 has 13 residues. The V gene's germline CDR1 is SGHAT and CDR2 FQNNGV. The CDR3: CASSLWREYEQYF. CDR3 bases: TGTGCCAGCAGCTTATGGCGGGAGTACGAGCAGTACTTC.

This clone was seen a handful of times. The chain is built from TRBV30 and TRBJ2-2; D unresolved. CDR1 and CDR2 (germline): GTSNPN, SVGIG (reference sequence). The ends were cut back, 3 bases at V and 4 bases at J, with 18 bases in the middle. The CDR3 is 16 amino acids. The CDR3 region is CAWSPLGRKVTGELFF. The CDR3 DNA follows: TGTGCCTGGAGCCCCCTAGGTAGAAAGGTCACCGGGGAGCTGTTTTTT.

The J gene is TRBJ2-2, the V gene TRBV4-1, with a possible D match to TRBD1 (6 bases). Trimming removed 5 bases at V and 1 base at J, with 14 bases between. Germline CDR1 and CDR2: MGHRA and YSYEKL. This CDR3 contains 16 residues. CDR3 in DNA: TGCGCCAGCAGCGCGATGATAGGGGGGAACACCGGGGAGCTGTTTTTT. Translation gives CASSAMIGGNTGELFF.

The rearrangement joins TRBV18 to TRBJ2-5; D may be TRBD1 (6 bases). The germline CDR1 and CDR2 sequences are KGHSH and LQKENI. V shed 4 bases and J shed 2 bases, with 8 bases lying between them. This CDR3 has 13 amino acids. The CDR3, as DNA: TGTGCCAGCTCACGACAGGAACAAGAGACCCAGTACTTC. This encodes CASSRQEQETQYF.

This sequence joins TRBV7-6 and TRBJ2-5, with no clear D. CDR3 length: 13 residues. Germline CDR1 reads SGHVS; CDR2 reads FNYEAQ. The ends were cut back, 7 bases at V and 1 base at J, with 10 bases in the middle. The CDR3 reads CASTRSGQETQYF. CDR3 nucleotide sequence: TGTGCCAGCACCCGATCGGGCCAAGAGACCCAGTACTTC.

The genes are TRBV28 and TRBJ2-7, with TRBD2 as a possible D gene (6 bases). Germline V gene lookup returns CDR1 MDHEN and CDR2 SYDVKM. V lost 6 bases, J lost 0 bases, and 15 bases lay in between. The CDR3 is 15 amino acids. The CDR3 coding sequence is TGTGCCAGCAGGCTGCCTGGGGGGAGCTCCTACGAGCAGTACTTC. Amino acids: CASRLPGGSSYEQYF.

The chain links TRBV5-1 to TRBJ2-5; TRBD1 matches at 7 bases. V trimming: 4 bases; J trimming: 5 bases; junction bases outside the gene matches: 8. There are 14 residues in the CDR3. Per germline, CDR1 SGHRS and CDR2 YFSETQ. For the CDR3, the DNA is TGCGCCAGCAGCCAACAGGGGCTAGGCGAGACCCAGTACTTC. Protein sequence: CASSQQGLGETQYF.

This chain joins TRBV5-4 and TRBJ2-3, with TRBD2 identical over 9 bases. The CDR3 extends over 16 amino acids. Germline values: CDR1 SGHNT, CDR2 YYREEE (reference sequence). The V gene end was trimmed by 1 base and the J gene end by 4 bases; junction bases not matched to a gene: 7. CDR3 sequence (DNA): TGTGCCAGCAGCTTGAAGTCTAGCGGGAAAGCAGATACGCAGTATTTT. Residues: CASSLKSSGKADTQYF.

This sequence joins TRBV30 and TRBJ2-5, with 8 bases identical to TRBD2. Trimming at V came to 3 bases and at J to 11 bases, leaving 17 bases not matched to a gene. CDR3 size: 15 residues. The germline V gene has CDR1 GTSNPN and CDR2 SVGIG (reference sequence). CDR3 sequence: CAWRGLSAGATSQYF. The CDR3 nucleotides read TGTGCCTGGAGAGGGCTCTCAGCGGGAGCCACGTCTCAGTACTTC.

The chain has TRBV4-3 and TRBJ2-7; 8 bases are a match to TRBD2. V was pared by 4 bases and J by 0 bases, with 2 bases of the junction left unmatched. The CDR3 length is 14 residues. Germline CDR1 reads LGHNA; CDR2 reads YSLEER. The chain's CDR3 is CASSRSGSSYEQYF. Here the CDR3 DNA reads TGCGCCAGCAGCCGGAGCGGGAGCTCCTACGAGCAGTACTTC.

The chain joins TRBV5-4 to TRBJ2-1; 12 bases are a match to TRBD2. The germline CDR1 and CDR2 sequences are SGHNT and YYREEE (reference sequence). The CDR3 runs to 15 residues. V trimming: 2 bases; J trimming: 9 bases; junction bases outside the gene matches: 6. The CDR3 is CASSLGLAGGVEQFF. The DNA for the CDR3 is TGTGCCAGCAGCTTAGGGCTAGCGGGAGGGGTTGAGCAGTTCTTC.

The V and J genes are TRBV25-1 and TRBJ2-3; unclear D gene. Germline V CDR1 and CDR2: MGHDK, SYGVNS. The ends were cut back, 10 bases at V and 4 bases at J, with 12 bases in the middle. The CDR3 sequence is 12 residues long. CDR3 bases: TGTGCCACCGGAGCGTTCGCAGATACGCAGTATTTT. Protein product: CATGAFADTQYF.

The chain is built from TRBV19 and TRBJ2-7, with 7 bases aligning to TRBD2. With V trimmed by 3 bases and J by 0 bases, 5 bases remained unmatched. CDR3 size: 15 residues. The germline V gene has CDR1 LNHDA and CDR2 SQIVND (reference sequence). In DNA, the CDR3 is TGTGCCAGTAGTATTAGCGGGCAGCCCTCCTACGAGCAGTACTTC. Translated, it gives CASSISGQPSYEQYF.

Only a few counts were recorded for this clone. The rearrangement uses TRBV28 and TRBJ1-2, with TRBD1 matching over 10 bases. The CDR3 totals 15 residues. V trimming: 6 bases; J trimming: 7 bases; junction bases outside the gene matches: 11. The germline V gene encodes CDR1 MDHEN and CDR2 SYDVKM. The CDR3: CASSPSGTGAVGYTF. Here the CDR3 DNA reads TGTGCCAGCAGCCCCTCCGGGACAGGGGCCGTTGGCTACACCTTC.

The chain combines TRBV7-2 with TRBJ1-4; possibly TRBD1 for D (5 bases). The CDR3 sequence is 16 residues long. Trimming stripped 4 bases from V and 1 base from J, with 13 bases between. Germline CDR1 SGHTA, CDR2 FQGNSA. CDR3 residues: CASSWQGRVTNEKLFF. As DNA, the CDR3 is TGTGCCAGCAGCTGGCAGGGAAGGGTAACTAATGAAAAACTGTTTTTT.

The sample holds a few counts of this clone. The chain joins TRBV27 to TRBJ1-1; D is unresolved. Trimming removed 6 bases at V and 3 bases at J, with 5 bases between. Per the germline V gene, CDR1 is MNHEY and CDR2 is SMNVEV (reference sequence). The CDR3 has 11 residues. CDR3 protein: CASRSYTEAFF. For the CDR3, the DNA is TGTGCCAGCAGGTCCTACACTGAAGCTTTCTTT.

The chain employs TRBV19 and TRBJ2-1, with 15 bases fitting TRBD2. CDR3 length: 16 amino acids. V lost 5 bases to trimming and J lost 7 bases; unmatched junction nucleotides: 6. The germline V gene has CDR1 LNHDA and CDR2 SQIVND (reference sequence). The CDR3 sequence: CASSVQGTSGRNEQFF. In DNA form, the CDR3 reads TGTGCCAGTAGTGTCCAGGGGACTAGCGGGAGGAATGAGCAGTTCTTC.

V gene TRBV29-1 combines with J gene TRBJ2-5; 9 bases align to TRBD1. Germline trimming cut 4 bases from V and 5 bases from J; bases unmatched to any gene: 8. Germline V gene lookup returns CDR1 SQVTM and CDR2 ANQGSEA. This CDR3 is 14 amino acids long. This CDR3 reads CSVGVTGGVETQYF. The CDR3 DNA reads as TGCAGCGTTGGTGTCACAGGGGGCGTGGAGACCCAGTACTTC.